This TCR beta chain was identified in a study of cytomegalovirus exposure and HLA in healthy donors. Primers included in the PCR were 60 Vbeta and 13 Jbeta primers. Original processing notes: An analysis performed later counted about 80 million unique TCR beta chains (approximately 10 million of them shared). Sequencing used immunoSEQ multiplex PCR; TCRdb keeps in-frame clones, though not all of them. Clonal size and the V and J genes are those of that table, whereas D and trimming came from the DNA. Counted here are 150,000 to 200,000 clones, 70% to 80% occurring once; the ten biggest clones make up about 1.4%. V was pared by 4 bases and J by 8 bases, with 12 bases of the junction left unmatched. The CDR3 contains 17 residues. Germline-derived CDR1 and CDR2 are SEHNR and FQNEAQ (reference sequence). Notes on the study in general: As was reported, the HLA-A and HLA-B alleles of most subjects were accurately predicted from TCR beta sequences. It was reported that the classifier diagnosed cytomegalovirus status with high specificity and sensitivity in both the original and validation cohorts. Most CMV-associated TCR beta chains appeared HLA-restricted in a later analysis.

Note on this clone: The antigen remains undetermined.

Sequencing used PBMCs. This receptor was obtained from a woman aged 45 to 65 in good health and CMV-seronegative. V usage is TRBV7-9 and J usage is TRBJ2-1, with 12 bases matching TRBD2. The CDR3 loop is CASSSSGRASGRDEQFF. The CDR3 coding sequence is TGTGCCAGCAGCTCCTCAGGTCGGGCTAGCGGGAGGGATGAGCAGTTCTTC.